This TCR beta chain was captured in a study of blood T cell repertoires in COVID-19. CDR3 size: 15 residues. Trimming took off 0 bases at V and 4 bases at J, with 12 bases between the two ends. Germline CDR1 is MRHNA and CDR2 is SNTAGT. In the authors' workflow: Amplified reference gene primers provided the basis for estimating nucleated cell counts. The assay was immunoSEQ multiplex PCR, and TCRdb's table has in-frame clones only and misses some. The V and J calls and the clone size are those of that table, but D and trimming were determined from the DNA. The sample holds roughly 220,000 clones, 86% seen once.

The rearrangement joins TRBV6-4 to TRBJ1-2; D perhaps matches TRBD1 (6 bases). This receptor was obtained from a woman in her forties with acute COVID-19. Sequenced: PBMCs or T cells enriched from blood (not recorded which). The CDR3 reads CASSDSPGASYGYTF. CDR3 nucleotide sequence: TGTGCCAGCAGTGACTCCCCAGGGGCCAGCTATGGCTACACCTTC.